The clone carrying this T cell receptor beta chain has only a few counts. The antigen is unknown. The record originates from a study of T cells in Graves' hyperthyroidism and ophthalmopathy. Study observations and caveats: Blood samples included most of the expanded thyroid clonotypes exceeding 0.001.

TCR beta CDR3 regions were amplified from RNA. The HTBI set primed first-round TCR CDR3 RT-PCR. TCRdb fed the multiplex PCR reads into MiXCR, producing one record per CDR3 protein. The sample comprises 600,000 to 800,000 distinct CDR3 sequences, just over 35% of which are singletons, and around 32% rests with the top ten. Graves' hyperthyroidism without ophthalmopathy progression within 18 months was termed stable. CDR1 is MDHEN, CDR2 SYDVKM, per germline. Trimming pared 10 bases from V and 4 bases from J, leaving 14 bases between. The CDR3 is made up of 14 amino acids. The sequenced sample was blood. This sequence originates from a woman in her thirties or forties with Graves' hyperthyroidism. The chain recombines TRBV28 with TRBJ1-6, with no clear D. Here the CDR3 DNA reads TGTGCCATCGGCCGGGTCGGGTATAATTCACCCCTCCACTTT. Protein product: CAIGRVGYNSPLHF. Full variable domain (missing parts from reference TRBV28 and TRBJ1-6): DVKVTQSSRYLVKRTGEKVFLECVQDMDHENMFWYRQDPGLGLRLIYFSYDVKMKEKGDIPEGYSVSREKKERFSLILESASTNQTSMYLCAIGRVGYNSPLHFGNGTRLTVT.